These 5 T cell receptor beta chains came from one sample sequenced in a study of cytomegalovirus exposure and HLA in healthy donors. PCR used 60 Vbeta primers and 13 Jbeta primers. The assay was immunoSEQ multiplex PCR, and TCRdb's table has in-frame clones only and misses some. The sample yields 200,000 to 250,000 clones, 65% to 75% seen once. The sequencing sample was made of PBMCs. The receptors shown here come from a young woman in good health and CMV-seronegative.

The chain recombines TRBV15 with TRBJ2-1; 7 bases align to TRBD2. Germline CDR1 LNHNV, CDR2 YYDKDF (reference sequence). This CDR3 has 19 residues. V shed 0 bases and J 0 bases; nucleotides not matched to a gene: 11. CDR3 in DNA: TGTGCCACCAGCAGAGATTCAGCCAGCGGGAAAAGCTCCTACAATGAGCAGTTCTTC. This codes for CATSRDSASGKSSYNEQFF.

The CDR3 here is CASSFSTRGTEAFF. CDR3 in DNA: TGTGCCAGCAGTTTTTCGACGCGGGGAACTGAAGCTTTCTTT. The J gene is TRBJ1-1, the V gene TRBV6-1, with D hard to call. Germline V lookup: CDR1 MNHNS, CDR2 SASEGT. The CDR3 extends over 14 amino acids. The V gene lost 5 bases and the J gene lost 5 bases, with 15 bases spanning the gap.

The chain recombines TRBV5-1 with TRBJ2-5, with 11 bases aligning to TRBD2. The trim removed 0 bases at V and 2 bases at J, leaving 3 bases unmatched. This CDR3 comprises 16 residues. CDR1 and CDR2 (germline): SGHRS, YFSETQ. DNA for the CDR3: TGCGCCAGCAGCTTGGCTCTAGCGGGGGGACAAGAGACCCAGTACTTC. Encoded protein: CASSLALAGGQETQYF.

V is TRBV9 and J is TRBJ2-1, with TRBD2 matching over 12 bases. In germline, CDR1 is SGDLS, CDR2 YYNGEE. The CDR3 sequence is 18 residues long. The V segment lost 0 bases and the J segment 4 bases; nucleotides outside the gene matches: 8. CDR3: CASSVGASGGASYNEQFF. CDR3 DNA: TGTGCCAGCAGCGTAGGGGCTAGCGGGGGGGCGTCTTACAATGAGCAGTTCTTC.

The chain links TRBV6-5 to TRBJ1-6; 8 bases are a match to TRBD1. This CDR3 is built from 14 residues. Germline values: CDR1 MNHEY, CDR2 SVGAGI. With 6 bases clipped from V and 10 bases from J, the junction kept 8 bases outside the gene matches. CDR3 loop: CASRVTGESSPLHF. The DNA for the CDR3 is TGTGCCAGCAGGGTGACAGGGGAAAGCTCACCCCTCCACTTT.